Sequencing of this T cell receptor beta chain was carried out in a study of blood T cell repertoires in COVID-19. Overall study: Researchers got acute and convalescent COVID-19 samples from the United States, Italy and Spain. T cells, B-cell-depleted T cells, or PBMCs supplied cDNA or gDNA.

The CDR3 totals 13 residues, both ends included. Germline assignment: CDR1 MDHEN and CDR2 SYDVKM. Clones were read by immunoSEQ multiplex PCR, and TCRdb kept only the in-frame ones, dropping some. The sample carries around 270,000 clones, around 88% recorded once. A note on this clone: The DNA is omitted, as the CDR3 cannot be located on it reliably, and the CDR3 follows TCRdb's listing.

This chain links TRBV28 with TRBJ1-2. The TCR comes from a man aged 25 to 45 with acute or convalescent COVID-19. Material for sequencing was peripheral blood. CDR3 sequence: CASSLPDFRGYTF.